The 27 T cell receptor beta chains given below trace back to one sample, sequenced in a study of identifying expanded T cells in peripheral blood. Clones were read by immunoSEQ multiplex PCR, and TCRdb kept only the in-frame ones, dropping some. Among roughly 100,000 clones listed, 85% to 90% were seen once. Input material: blood. The receptor source for this set is a person aged 18 to 70 in good health.

V is TRBV6-5 and J is TRBJ1-1; D unresolved. The length of the CDR3 is 14 residues. The V and J ends lost 10 bases and 0 bases respectively, with 15 bases between them. CDR1 and CDR2 (germline): MNHEY, SVGAGI. The CDR3 DNA reads as TGTGCCACCAATATTGCTGGGATGAACACTGAAGCTTTCTTT. Its translation: CATNIAGMNTEAFF.

The rearrangement uses TRBV16 and TRBJ2-2; D gene uncertain. The CDR3 contains 16 residues. The V gene lost 2 bases and the J gene lost 1 base, with 11 bases spanning the gap. The germline V gene encodes CDR1 KGHSY and CDR2 FQNENV. The CDR3 sequence is CASSQTNILNTGELFF. The CDR3 DNA reads as TGTGCCAGCAGCCAAACGAACATATTGAACACCGGGGAGCTGTTTTTT.

The chain combines TRBV5-4 with TRBJ2-5, with 16 positions matching TRBD2. This CDR3 contains 17 residues. Germline V gene lookup returns CDR1 SGHNT and CDR2 YYREEE (reference sequence). The J segment lost 1 base and the V segment lost 4 bases, leaving 4 bases of the junction unmatched. The CDR3 region has the DNA TGTGCCAGCAGCCCGGGACTAGCGGGGGGGCTCCAAGAGACCCAGTACTTC. Translating it yields CASSPGLAGGLQETQYF.

In this sample, this clone turned up once. The rearrangement joins TRBV27 to TRBJ2-7, with D maybe TRBD2 (5 bases). Germline assignment: CDR1 MNHEY and CDR2 SMNVEV (reference sequence). This CDR3 has 15 residues. V was clipped by 7 bases and J by 4 bases, with 20 bases between them. CDR3 in DNA: TGTGCCAGCACCGGCCTGGCGGGCCCCAGATACGAGCAGTACTTC. Translation gives CASTGLAGPRYEQYF.

V usage is TRBV10-3 and J usage is TRBJ1-2; maybe TRBD1 (6 bases). V lost 10 bases, J lost 0 bases, and 27 bases lay in between. This CDR3 is built from 18 residues. Germline lookup yields CDR1 ENHRY and CDR2 SYGVKD. The CDR3 nucleotides read TGTGCCACAAAGCCCCACAGGGAGCCTACCGGGGCTAACTATGGCTACACCTTC. Translated, it gives CATKPHREPTGANYGYTF.

This chain uses TRBV4-2 with TRBJ2-3; the D is unclear. In germline, CDR1 is LGHNA, CDR2 YNFKEQ. The CDR3 totals 14 residues. V lost 1 base, J lost 6 bases, and 11 bases lay in between. The CDR3 coding sequence is TGTGCCAGCAGCCAAGTGGAGCGTATGGATACGCAGTATTTT. Translating gives CASSQVERMDTQYF.

The chain carries TRBV2 and TRBJ1-5; D is undetermined. This CDR3 comprises 13 residues. Between the trimmed V and J ends, which lost 4 bases and 4 bases, there was a span of 8 bases. Germline lookup yields CDR1 SNHLY and CDR2 FYNNEI. DNA of the CDR3: TGTGCCAGCAGTGGGTCAGGAAATCAGCCCCAGCATTTT. This codes for CASSGSGNQPQHF. Together with reference TRBV2 and TRBJ1-5, the CDR3 gives the full variable domain: EPEVTQTPSHQVTQMGQEVILRCVPISNHLYFYWYRQILGQKVEFLVSFYNNEISEKSEIFDDQFSVERPDGSNFTLKIRSTKLEDSAMYFCASSGSGNQPQHFGDGTRLSIL.

This clone was observed a single time. V and J are TRBV29-1 and TRBJ1-1; weak D call: TRBD1 (5 bases). Per germline, CDR1 SQVTM and CDR2 ANQGSEA. V lost 5 bases and J lost 5, with 15 bases in between. The CDR3 is made up of 13 amino acids. DNA for the CDR3: TGCAGCGTTTCACCCCGGGGGGGGACTGAAGCTTTCTTT. Protein: CSVSPRGGTEAFF. Full variable domain (rest looked up from reference TRBV29-1 and TRBJ1-1): SAVISQKPSRDICQRGTSLTIQCQVDSQVTMMFWYRQQPGQSLTLIATANQGSEATYESGFVIDKFPISRPNLTFSTLTVSNMSPEDSSIYLCSVSPRGGTEAFFGQGTRLTVV.

The rearrangement uses TRBV9 and TRBJ1-1; D is ambiguous. Germline V gene sequence: CDR1 SGDLS, CDR2 YYNGEE. V was pared by 0 bases and J by 1 base, with 4 bases between. The CDR3 consists of 13 residues. CDR3 sequence reads: CASSVDRNTEAFF. DNA for the CDR3: TGTGCCAGCAGCGTAGACAGGAACACTGAAGCTTTCTTT.

In its sample, this clone was seen once. V usage is TRBV18 and J usage is TRBJ2-7, with D possibly matching TRBD1 (5 bases). Germline CDR1 reads KGHSH; CDR2 reads LQKENI. This CDR3 contains 14 residues. The ends were cut back, 6 bases at V and 0 bases at J, with 12 bases in the middle. CDR3 bases: TGTGCCAGCTCCCCAGGGATGAGCTCCTACGAGCAGTACTTC. It encodes CASSPGMSSYEQYF.

This clone was found once. This rearrangement joins TRBV27 to TRBJ1-6; D remains ambiguous. Germline values: CDR1 MNHEY, CDR2 SMNVEV (reference sequence). The CDR3 extends over 14 amino acids. V was cut by 3 bases and J by 9 bases, with 12 bases left in between. In DNA form, the CDR3 reads TGTGCCAGCAGTTTTTCATTCAAGGGTTCACCCCTCCACTTT. This translates into CASSFSFKGSPLHF.

The CDR3 region has the DNA TGCGCCAGCAGCCCTGTCGGAGATACGCAGTATTTT. Its protein product is CASSPVGDTQYF. The chain has TRBV5-1 and TRBJ2-3; D gene uncertain. CDR3 length equals 12 residues. Germline V gene lookup returns CDR1 SGHRS and CDR2 YFSETQ. V lost 4 bases, J lost 5 bases, and 8 bases lay in between.

The J gene is TRBJ2-2, the V gene TRBV9; D call uncertain. The CDR3 sequence is 15 residues long. The ends were cut back, 6 bases at V and 4 bases at J, with 16 bases in the middle. Germline values: CDR1 SGDLS, CDR2 YYNGEE. CDR3 residues: CASTWTSDGTGELFF. As DNA, the CDR3 is TGTGCCAGCACATGGACGTCCGACGGCACCGGGGAGCTGTTTTTT. Full variable domain (remainder filled in from reference TRBV9 and TRBJ2-2): DSGVTQTPKHLITATGQRVTLRCSPRSGDLSVYWYQQSLDQGLQFLIQYYNGEERAKGNILERFSAQQFPDLHSELNLSSLELGDSALYFCASTWTSDGTGELFFGEGSRLTVL.

The chain links TRBV7-2 to TRBJ1-1; D may be TRBD1 (5 bases). V was pared by 6 bases and J by 4 bases, with 21 bases between. The CDR3 sequence is 16 residues long. Germline V lookup: CDR1 SGHTA, CDR2 FQGNSA. The CDR3 region has the DNA TGTGCCAGCAGACCAGGGTTCAACCTCTGGGGCACTGAAGCTTTCTTT. Translated, it gives CASRPGFNLWGTEAFF.

V usage is TRBV5-1 and J usage is TRBJ1-1; weak D call: TRBD1 (6 bases). This CDR3 is 15 amino acids long. CDR1 is SGHRS, CDR2 YFSETQ, per germline. V lost 2 bases to trimming and J lost 4 bases, with 15 bases between them. The CDR3 is CASSLSGVSVTEAFF. The CDR3 nucleotides read TGCGCCAGCAGCTTATCAGGGGTGTCGGTCACTGAAGCTTTCTTT.

The rearrangement links TRBV6-5 to TRBJ2-7; 7 bases map to TRBD1. J gave up 1 base and V 2 bases, and 5 bases lay outside the gene matches. CDR1 MNHEY and CDR2 SVGAGI come from the germline V gene. The CDR3 covers 15 residues. CDR3 residues: CASSYGSRGSYEQYF. In DNA form, the CDR3 reads TGTGCCAGCAGTTACGGAAGCAGGGGGTCCTACGAGCAGTACTTC.

This sequence joins TRBV9 and TRBJ2-7, with a tentative D call TRBD2 (6 bases). Per germline, CDR1 SGDLS and CDR2 YYNGEE. This CDR3 contains 17 residues. Trimming removed 0 bases from V and 3 bases from J, with 19 bases in between. The DNA of the CDR3 is TGTGCCAGCAGCGTAGACTCCGGGGGAGGTATTTACTACGAGCAGTACTTC. This sequence encodes CASSVDSGGGIYYEQYF.

J is TRBJ2-7 and V is TRBV7-6; D call uncertain. Per germline, CDR1 SGHVS and CDR2 FNYEAQ. V shed 5 bases and J shed 4 bases, with 6 bases lying between them. The CDR3 has 11 residues. The CDR3 DNA is TGTGCCAGCAGCGACCGGTACGAGCAGTACTTC. This codes for CASSDRYEQYF. The full variable domain, completed using reference TRBV7-6 and TRBJ2-7, is GAGVSQSPRYKVTKRGQDVALRCDPISGHVSLYWYRQALGQGPEFLTYFNYEAQQDKSGLPNDRFSAERPEGSISTLTIQRTEQRDSAMYRCASSDRYEQYFGPGTRLTVT.

This clone showed up just once. V and J are TRBV4-2 and TRBJ2-1; D perhaps matches TRBD2 (6 bases). Between the trimmed V and J ends, which lost 0 bases and 4 bases, there was a span of 19 bases. CDR3 length: 18 amino acids. In germline, CDR1 is LGHNA, CDR2 YNFKEQ. The CDR3 is CASSQDFVFGRGYNEQFF. The CDR3 region has the DNA TGTGCCAGCAGCCAAGATTTTGTTTTCGGCCGGGGGTACAATGAGCAGTTCTTC.

This clone was detected only once. The rearrangement uses TRBV7-9 and TRBJ2-1, with D possibly being TRBD2 (7 bases). The germline V gene encodes CDR1 SEHNR and CDR2 FQNEAQ (reference sequence). The CDR3 is 17 amino acids. V was clipped by 4 bases and J by 3 bases, with 19 bases between them. The CDR3 sequence is CASSSPPGGPNYNEQFF. The CDR3 region has the DNA TGTGCCAGCAGCTCCCCGCCGGGGGGCCCTAACTACAATGAGCAGTTCTTC.

In nucleotides, the CDR3 is TGTGCCAGCAGTTACGTAGGAGGAGAGACCCAGTACTTC. Amino acid sequence: CASSYVGGETQYF. The chain employs TRBV6-5 and TRBJ2-5, with D possibly TRBD2 on 5 matching bases. V was shortened by 2 bases and J by 4 bases, with 8 bases between the two germline ends. Germline CDR1 MNHEY, CDR2 SVGAGI. There are 13 residues in the CDR3.

The chain recombines TRBV27 with TRBJ1-1; D is undetermined. In germline, CDR1 is MNHEY, CDR2 SMNVEV (reference sequence). V was pared by 5 bases and J by 5 bases, with 15 bases between. This CDR3 region has 14 residues. The CDR3 sequence is CASSPPSLGTEAFF. In DNA form, the CDR3 reads TGTGCCAGCAGTCCCCCGAGTCTGGGGACTGAAGCTTTCTTT.

CDR3 DNA sequence: TGTGCCAGCAGCCTCGGGACTACTGAGACCCAGTACTTC. This codes for CASSLGTTETQYF. This chain joins TRBV4-2 and TRBJ2-5; 7 bases map to TRBD2. Trimming at V came to 4 bases and at J to 5 bases, leaving 4 bases not matched to a gene. The CDR3 runs to 13 residues. Germline V CDR1 and CDR2: LGHNA, YNFKEQ.

The chain links TRBV18 to TRBJ2-5; no definite D call. Judging by the DNA end, TRBJ2-7 fits better; the J call may be wrong. The CDR3 is made up of 14 amino acids. Germline V lookup: CDR1 KGHSH, CDR2 LQKENI. CDR3 in amino acids: CASSLAAQTYEQYF. The CDR3 bases are TGTGCCAGCTCACTTGCAGCCCAGACCTACGAGCAGTACTTC.

The chain combines TRBV30 with TRBJ2-7; no firm D call. CDR1 and CDR2 from the germline V gene are GTSNPN and SVGIG (reference sequence). This CDR3 is 13 amino acids long. Trimming removed 2 bases from V and 3 bases from J, with 11 bases in between. The CDR3: CAWSPLPGYEQYF. For the CDR3, the DNA is TGTGCCTGGAGTCCCCTTCCTGGCTACGAGCAGTACTTC. Full variable domain (rest looked up from reference TRBV30 and TRBJ2-7): SQTIHQWPATLVQPVGSPLSLECTVEGTSNPNLYWYRQAAGRGLQLLFYSVGIGQISSEVPQNLSASRPQDRQFILSSKKLLLSDSGFYLCAWSPLPGYEQYFGPGTRLTVT.

The CDR3 DNA reads TGTGCCAGCACGAAGAGGAAGGGTATTCGCGGGGTAGCCAAAAACATTCAGTACTTC. Its protein is CASTKRKGIRGVAKNIQYF. The rearrangement joins TRBV21-1 to TRBJ2-4; no check of the table's D call, TRBD2, against the DNA was made. TRBV21-1 is flagged as a pseudogene. This CDR3 has 19 amino acids.

The rearrangement links TRBV5-1 to TRBJ2-7; 8 bases map to TRBD2. This CDR3 contains 16 residues. The germline V gene has CDR1 SGHRS and CDR2 YFSETQ. Trimming took 1 base from V and 0 from J; bases not matched to a gene: 6. The CDR3 protein is CASSLFPGGSSYEQYF. The CDR3 DNA sequence: TGCGCCAGCAGCTTGTTCCCGGGAGGGAGCTCCTACGAGCAGTACTTC.